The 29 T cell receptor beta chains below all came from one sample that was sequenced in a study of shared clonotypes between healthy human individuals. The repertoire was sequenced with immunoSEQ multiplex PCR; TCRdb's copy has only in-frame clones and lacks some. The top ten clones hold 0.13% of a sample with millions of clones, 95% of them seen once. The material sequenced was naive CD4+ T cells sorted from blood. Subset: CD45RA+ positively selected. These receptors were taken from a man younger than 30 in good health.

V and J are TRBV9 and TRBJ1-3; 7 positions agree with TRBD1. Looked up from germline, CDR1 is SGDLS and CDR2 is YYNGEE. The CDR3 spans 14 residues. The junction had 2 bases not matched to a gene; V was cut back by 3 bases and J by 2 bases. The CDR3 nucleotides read TGTGCCAGCAGCGAGGGGGCCCCTGGAAACACCATATATTTT. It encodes CASSEGAPGNTIYF.

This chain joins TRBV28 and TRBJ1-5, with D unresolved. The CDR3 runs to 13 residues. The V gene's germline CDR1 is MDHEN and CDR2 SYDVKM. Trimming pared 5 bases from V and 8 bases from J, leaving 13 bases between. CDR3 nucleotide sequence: TGTGCCAGCAGTCCCCCCCCAAACGAGCCCCAGCATTTT. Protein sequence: CASSPPPNEPQHF.

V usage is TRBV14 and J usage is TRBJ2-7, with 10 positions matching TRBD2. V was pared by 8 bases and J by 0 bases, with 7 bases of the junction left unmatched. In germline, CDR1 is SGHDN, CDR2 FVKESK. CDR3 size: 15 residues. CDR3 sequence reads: CASRHTSGNSYEQYF. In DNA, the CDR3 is TGTGCCAGCCGACATACTAGCGGGAACTCCTACGAGCAGTACTTC.

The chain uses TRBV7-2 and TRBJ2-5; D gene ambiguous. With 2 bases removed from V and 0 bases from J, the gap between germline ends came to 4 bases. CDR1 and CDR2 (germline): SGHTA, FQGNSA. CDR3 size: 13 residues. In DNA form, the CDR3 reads TGTGCCAGCAGCTTACAGCACCAAGAGACCCAGTACTTC. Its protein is CASSLQHQETQYF.

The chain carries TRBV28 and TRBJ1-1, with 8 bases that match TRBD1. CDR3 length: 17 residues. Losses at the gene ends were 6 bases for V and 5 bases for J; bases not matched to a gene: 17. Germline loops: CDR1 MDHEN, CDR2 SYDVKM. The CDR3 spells CASREVLTGVGETEAFF. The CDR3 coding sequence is TGTGCCAGCAGAGAGGTCCTGACAGGGGTTGGAGAAACTGAAGCTTTCTTT.

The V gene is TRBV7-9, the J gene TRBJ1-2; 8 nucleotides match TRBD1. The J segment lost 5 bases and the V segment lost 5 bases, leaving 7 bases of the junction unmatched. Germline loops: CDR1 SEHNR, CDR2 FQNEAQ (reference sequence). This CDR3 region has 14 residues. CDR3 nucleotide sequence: TGTGCCAGCAGCCAGACAGGGGAAGGGTATGGCTACACCTTC. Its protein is CASSQTGEGYGYTF. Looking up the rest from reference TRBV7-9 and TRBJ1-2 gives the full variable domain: DTGVSQNPRHKITKRGQNVTFRCDPISEHNRLYWYRQTLGQGPEFLTYFQNEAQLEKSRLLSDRFSAERPKGSFSTLEIQRTEQGDSAMYLCASSQTGEGYGYTFGSGTRLTVV.

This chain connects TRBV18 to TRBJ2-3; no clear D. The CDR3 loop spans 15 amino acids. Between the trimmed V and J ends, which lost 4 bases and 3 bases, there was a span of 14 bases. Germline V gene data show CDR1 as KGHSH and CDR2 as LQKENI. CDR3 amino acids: CASSRPGVQTDTQYF. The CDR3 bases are TGTGCCAGCTCACGGCCCGGAGTACAAACAGATACGCAGTATTTT.

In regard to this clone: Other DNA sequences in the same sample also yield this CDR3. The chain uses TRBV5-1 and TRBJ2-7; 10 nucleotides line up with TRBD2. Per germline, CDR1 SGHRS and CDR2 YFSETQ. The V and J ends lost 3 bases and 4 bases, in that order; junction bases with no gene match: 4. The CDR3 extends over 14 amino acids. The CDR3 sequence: CASSSGLAPYEQYF. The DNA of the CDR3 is TGCGCCAGCAGCTCGGGACTAGCGCCTTACGAGCAGTACTTC.

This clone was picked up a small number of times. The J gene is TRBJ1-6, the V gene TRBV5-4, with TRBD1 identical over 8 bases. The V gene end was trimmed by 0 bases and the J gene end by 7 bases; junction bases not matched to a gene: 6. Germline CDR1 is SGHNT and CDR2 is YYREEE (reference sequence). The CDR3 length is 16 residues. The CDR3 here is CASSLVGQGENSPLHF. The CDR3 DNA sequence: TGTGCCAGCAGCTTGGTAGGACAGGGTGAAAATTCACCCCTCCACTTT.

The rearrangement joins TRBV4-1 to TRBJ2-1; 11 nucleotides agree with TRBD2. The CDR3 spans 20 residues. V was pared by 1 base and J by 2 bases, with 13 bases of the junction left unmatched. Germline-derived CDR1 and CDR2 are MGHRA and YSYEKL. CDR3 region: CASSQVRGGSGRVTYNEQFF. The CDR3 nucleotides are TGCGCCAGCAGCCAAGTCCGCGGGGGTAGCGGGAGGGTTACCTACAATGAGCAGTTCTTC.

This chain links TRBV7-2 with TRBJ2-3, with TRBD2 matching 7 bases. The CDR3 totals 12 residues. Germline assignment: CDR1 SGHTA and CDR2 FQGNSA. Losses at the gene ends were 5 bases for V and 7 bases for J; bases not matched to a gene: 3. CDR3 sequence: CASSRDYNTQYF. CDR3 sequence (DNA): TGTGCCAGCAGCAGGGACTACAATACGCAGTATTTT.

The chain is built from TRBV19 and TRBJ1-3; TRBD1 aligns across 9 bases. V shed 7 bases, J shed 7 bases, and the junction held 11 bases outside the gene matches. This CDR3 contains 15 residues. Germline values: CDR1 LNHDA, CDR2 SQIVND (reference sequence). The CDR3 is CASTSTGTGRNTIYF. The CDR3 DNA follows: TGTGCCAGTACCTCAACCGGGACAGGGCGGAACACCATATATTTT.

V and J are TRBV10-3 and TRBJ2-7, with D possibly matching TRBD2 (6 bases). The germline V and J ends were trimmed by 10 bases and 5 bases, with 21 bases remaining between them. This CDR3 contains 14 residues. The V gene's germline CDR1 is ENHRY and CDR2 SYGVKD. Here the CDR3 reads CATIPGPGGHEQYF. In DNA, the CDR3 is TGTGCCACCATACCGGGACCCGGGGGTCACGAGCAGTACTTC.

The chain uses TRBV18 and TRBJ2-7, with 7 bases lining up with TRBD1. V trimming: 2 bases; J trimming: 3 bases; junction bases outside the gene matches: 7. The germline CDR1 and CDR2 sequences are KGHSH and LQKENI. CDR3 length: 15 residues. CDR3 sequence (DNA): TGTGCCAGCTCACCATCAAACAGGGGCGACTACGAGCAGTACTTC. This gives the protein CASSPSNRGDYEQYF.

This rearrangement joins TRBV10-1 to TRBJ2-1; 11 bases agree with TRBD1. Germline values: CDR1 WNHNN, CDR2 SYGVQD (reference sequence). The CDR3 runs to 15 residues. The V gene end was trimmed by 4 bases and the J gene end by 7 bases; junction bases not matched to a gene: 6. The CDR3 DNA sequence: TGCGCCAGCAGTGGAGGACAGGGGGCCCTTAATGAGCAGTTCTTC. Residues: CASSGGQGALNEQFF.

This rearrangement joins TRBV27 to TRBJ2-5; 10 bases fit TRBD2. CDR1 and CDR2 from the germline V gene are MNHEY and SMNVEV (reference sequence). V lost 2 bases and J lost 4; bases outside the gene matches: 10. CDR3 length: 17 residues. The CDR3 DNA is TGTGCCAGCAGTTTAGGCCTAGCGGGAGTGAGTGGAGAGACCCAGTACTTC. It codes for CASSLGLAGVSGETQYF.

The DNA for the CDR3 is TGTGCCAGCAGCTTAGATATGATGTACGAGCAGTACTTC. The encoded protein is CASSLDMMYEQYF. This chain joins TRBV7-9 and TRBJ2-7; no clear D. CDR3 length: 13 amino acids. V was cut by 1 base and J by 4 bases, with 8 bases left in between. Looked up from germline, CDR1 is SEHNR and CDR2 is FQNEAQ (reference sequence). Full variable domain (missing parts from reference TRBV7-9 and TRBJ2-7): DTGVSQNPRHKITKRGQNVTFRCDPISEHNRLYWYRQTLGQGPEFLTYFQNEAQLEKSRLLSDRFSAERPKGSFSTLEIQRTEQGDSAMYLCASSLDMMYEQYFGPGTRLTVT.

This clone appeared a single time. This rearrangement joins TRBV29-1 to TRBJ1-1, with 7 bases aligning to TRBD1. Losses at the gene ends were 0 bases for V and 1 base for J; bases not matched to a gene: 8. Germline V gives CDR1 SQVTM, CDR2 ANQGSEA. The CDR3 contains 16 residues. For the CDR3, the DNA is TGCAGCGTTGAAGAACAGGGGTGGGGAAGGAACACTGAAGCTTTCTTT. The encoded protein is CSVEEQGWGRNTEAFF.

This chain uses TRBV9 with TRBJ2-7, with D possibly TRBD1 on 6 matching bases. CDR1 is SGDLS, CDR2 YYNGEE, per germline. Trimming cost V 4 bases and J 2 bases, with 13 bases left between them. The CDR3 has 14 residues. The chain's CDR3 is CASSPVQGAYEQYF. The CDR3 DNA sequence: TGTGCCAGCAGCCCAGTACAGGGAGCCTACGAGCAGTACTTC.

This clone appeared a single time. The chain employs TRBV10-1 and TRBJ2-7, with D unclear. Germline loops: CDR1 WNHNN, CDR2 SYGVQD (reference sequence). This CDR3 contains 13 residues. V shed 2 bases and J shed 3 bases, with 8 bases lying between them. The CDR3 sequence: CASSEKADYEQYF. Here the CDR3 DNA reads TGCGCCAGCAGTGAGAAGGCAGACTACGAGCAGTACTTC.

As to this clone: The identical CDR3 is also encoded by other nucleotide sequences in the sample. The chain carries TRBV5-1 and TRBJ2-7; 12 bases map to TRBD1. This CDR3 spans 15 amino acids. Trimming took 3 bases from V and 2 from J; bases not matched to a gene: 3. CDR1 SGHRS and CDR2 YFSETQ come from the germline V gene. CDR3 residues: CASSWGQGATYEQYF. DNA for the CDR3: TGCGCCAGCAGCTGGGGACAGGGGGCGACCTACGAGCAGTACTTC.

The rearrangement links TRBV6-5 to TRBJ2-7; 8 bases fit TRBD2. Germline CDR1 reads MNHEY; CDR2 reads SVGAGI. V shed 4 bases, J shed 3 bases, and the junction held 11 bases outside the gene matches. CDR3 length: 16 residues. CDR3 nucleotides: TGTGCCAGCAGTTTAATGGAGACCGGGAGGGGCTACGAGCAGTACTTC. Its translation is CASSLMETGRGYEQYF.

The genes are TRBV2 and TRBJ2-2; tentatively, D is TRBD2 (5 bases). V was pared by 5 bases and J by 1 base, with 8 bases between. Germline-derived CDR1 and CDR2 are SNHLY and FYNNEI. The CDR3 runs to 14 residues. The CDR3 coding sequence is TGTGCCAGCAGTAGGACTCAGAACACCGGGGAGCTGTTTTTT. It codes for CASSRTQNTGELFF.

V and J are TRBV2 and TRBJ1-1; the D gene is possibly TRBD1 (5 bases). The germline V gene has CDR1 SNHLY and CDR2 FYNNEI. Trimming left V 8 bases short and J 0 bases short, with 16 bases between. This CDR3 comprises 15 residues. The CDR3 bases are TGTGCCAGCGTGAAAGAGGGACGGCTGAACACTGAAGCTTTCTTT. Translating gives CASVKEGRLNTEAFF.

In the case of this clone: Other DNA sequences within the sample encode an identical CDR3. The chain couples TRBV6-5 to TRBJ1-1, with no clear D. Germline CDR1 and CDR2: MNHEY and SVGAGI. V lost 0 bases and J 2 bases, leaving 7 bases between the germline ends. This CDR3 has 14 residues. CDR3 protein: CASSYSPGNTEAFF. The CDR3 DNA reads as TGTGCCAGCAGTTACTCCCCGGGTAACACTGAAGCTTTCTTT.

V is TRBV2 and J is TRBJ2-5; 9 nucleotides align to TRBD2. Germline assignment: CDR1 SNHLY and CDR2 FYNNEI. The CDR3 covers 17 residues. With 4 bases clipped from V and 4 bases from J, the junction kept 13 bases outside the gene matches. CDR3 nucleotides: TGTGCCAGCAGTGCGATTGGTAGCGGGGGTGGTTTAGAGACCCAGTACTTC. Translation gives CASSAIGSGGGLETQYF.

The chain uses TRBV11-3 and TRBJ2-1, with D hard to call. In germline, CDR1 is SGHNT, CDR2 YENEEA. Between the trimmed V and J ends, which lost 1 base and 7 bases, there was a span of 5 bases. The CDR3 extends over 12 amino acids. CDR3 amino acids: CASSLGWNEQFF. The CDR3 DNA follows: TGTGCCAGCAGCTTAGGGTGGAATGAGCAGTTCTTC.

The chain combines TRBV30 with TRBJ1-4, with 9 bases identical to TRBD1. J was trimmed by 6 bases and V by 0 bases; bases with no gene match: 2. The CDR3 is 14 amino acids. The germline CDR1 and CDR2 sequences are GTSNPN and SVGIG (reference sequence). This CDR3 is CAWSVGTGYEKLFF. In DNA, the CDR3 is TGTGCCTGGAGTGTAGGGACAGGGTATGAAAAACTGTTTTTT.

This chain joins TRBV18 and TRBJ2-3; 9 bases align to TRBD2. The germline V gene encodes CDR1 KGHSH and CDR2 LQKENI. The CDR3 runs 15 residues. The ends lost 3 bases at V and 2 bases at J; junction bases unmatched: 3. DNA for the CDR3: TGTGCCAGCTCACCTAGCGGGAGAAACACAGATACGCAGTATTTT. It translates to CASSPSGRNTDTQYF.